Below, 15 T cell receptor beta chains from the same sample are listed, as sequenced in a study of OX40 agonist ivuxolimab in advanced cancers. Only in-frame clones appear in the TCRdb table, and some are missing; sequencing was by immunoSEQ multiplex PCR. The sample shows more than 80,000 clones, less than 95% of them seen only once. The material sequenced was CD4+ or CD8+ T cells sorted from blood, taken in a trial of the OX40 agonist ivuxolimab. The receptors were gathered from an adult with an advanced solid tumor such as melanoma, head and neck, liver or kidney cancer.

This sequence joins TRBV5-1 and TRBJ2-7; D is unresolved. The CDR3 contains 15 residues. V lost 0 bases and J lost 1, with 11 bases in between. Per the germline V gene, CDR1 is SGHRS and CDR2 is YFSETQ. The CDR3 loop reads CASSLGVGPSYEQYF. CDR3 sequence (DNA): TGCGCCAGCAGCTTGGGAGTCGGGCCTTCCTACGAGCAGTACTTC.

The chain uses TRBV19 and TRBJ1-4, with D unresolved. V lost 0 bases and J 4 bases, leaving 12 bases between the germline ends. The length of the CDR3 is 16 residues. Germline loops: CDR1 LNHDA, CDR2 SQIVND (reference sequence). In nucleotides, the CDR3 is TGTGCCAGTAGTATAGACTTACTACGGAATAATGAAAAACTGTTTTTT. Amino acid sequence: CASSIDLLRNNEKLFF.

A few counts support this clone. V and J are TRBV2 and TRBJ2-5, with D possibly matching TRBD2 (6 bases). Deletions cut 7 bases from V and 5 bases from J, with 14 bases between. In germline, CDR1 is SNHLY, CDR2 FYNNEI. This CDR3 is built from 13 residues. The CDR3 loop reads CASMAGREETQYF. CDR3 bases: TGTGCCAGCATGGCCGGGAGAGAGGAGACCCAGTACTTC.

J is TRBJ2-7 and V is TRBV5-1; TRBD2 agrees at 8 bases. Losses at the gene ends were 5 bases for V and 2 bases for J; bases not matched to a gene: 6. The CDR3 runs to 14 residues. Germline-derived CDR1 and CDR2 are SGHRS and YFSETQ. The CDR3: CASRGAGVTYEQYF. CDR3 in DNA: TGCGCCAGCAGAGGAGCGGGAGTCACCTACGAGCAGTACTTC.

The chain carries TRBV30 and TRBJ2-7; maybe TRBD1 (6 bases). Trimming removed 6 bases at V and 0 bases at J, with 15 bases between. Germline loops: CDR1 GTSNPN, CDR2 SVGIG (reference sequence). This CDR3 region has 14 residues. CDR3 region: CACSRQDSSYEQYF. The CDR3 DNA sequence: TGTGCCTGCTCCAGACAGGACAGCTCCTACGAGCAGTACTTC.

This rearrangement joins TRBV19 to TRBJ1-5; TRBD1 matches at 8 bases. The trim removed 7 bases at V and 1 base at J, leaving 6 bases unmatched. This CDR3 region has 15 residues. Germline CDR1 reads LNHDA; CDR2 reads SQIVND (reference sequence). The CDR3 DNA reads TGTGCCAGTACCCCACAGGGGGGAAGCAATCAGCCCCAGCATTTT. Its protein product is CASTPQGGSNQPQHF.

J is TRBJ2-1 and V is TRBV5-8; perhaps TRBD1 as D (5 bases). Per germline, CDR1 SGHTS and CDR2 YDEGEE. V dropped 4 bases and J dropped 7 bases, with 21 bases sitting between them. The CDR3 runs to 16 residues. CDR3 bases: TGTGCCAGCAGCACTTACAGGACACCCGGGTCTAATGAGCAGTTCTTC. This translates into CASSTYRTPGSNEQFF. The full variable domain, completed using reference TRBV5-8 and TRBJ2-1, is EAGVTQSPTHLIKTRGQQATLRCSPISGHTSVYWYQQALGLGLQFLLWYDEGEERNRGNFPPRFSGRQFPNYSSELNVNALELEDSALYLCASSTYRTPGSNEQFFGPGTRLTVL.

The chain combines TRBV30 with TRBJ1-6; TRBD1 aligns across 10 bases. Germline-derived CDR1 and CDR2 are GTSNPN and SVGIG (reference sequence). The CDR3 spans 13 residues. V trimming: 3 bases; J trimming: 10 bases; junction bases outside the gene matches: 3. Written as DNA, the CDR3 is TGTGCCTGGAGGGGGACAGGGGTATCACCCCTCCACTTT. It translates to CAWRGTGVSPLHF.

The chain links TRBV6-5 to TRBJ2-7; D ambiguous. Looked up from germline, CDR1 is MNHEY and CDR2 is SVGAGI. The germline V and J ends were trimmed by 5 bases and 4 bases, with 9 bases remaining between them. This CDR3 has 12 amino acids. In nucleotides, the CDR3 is TGTGCCAGCAGTCCAGGAAATTACGAGCAGTACTTC. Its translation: CASSPGNYEQYF.

CDR3 DNA: TGTGCCAGCAGCTTCTACGCGAACACCGGGGAGCTGTTTTTT. Translation: CASSFYANTGELFF. The rearrangement uses TRBV7-9 and TRBJ2-2; D unclear. Trimming took 3 bases from V and 0 from J, leaving 5 bases between them. Germline V gene lookup returns CDR1 SEHNR and CDR2 FQNEAQ (reference sequence). CDR3 length: 14 amino acids.

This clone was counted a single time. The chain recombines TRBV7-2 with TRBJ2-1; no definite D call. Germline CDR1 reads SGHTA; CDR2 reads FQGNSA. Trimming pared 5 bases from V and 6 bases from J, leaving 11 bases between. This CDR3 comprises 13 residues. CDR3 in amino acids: CASSRRLGNEQFF. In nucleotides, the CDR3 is TGTGCCAGCAGCCGAAGGCTGGGCAATGAGCAGTTCTTC. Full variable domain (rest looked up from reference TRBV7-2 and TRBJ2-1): GAGVSQSPSNKVTEKGKDVELRCDPISGHTALYWYRQSLGQGLEFLIYFQGNSAPDKSGLPSDRFSAERTGGSVSTLTIQRTQQEDSAVYLCASSRRLGNEQFFGPGTRLTVL.

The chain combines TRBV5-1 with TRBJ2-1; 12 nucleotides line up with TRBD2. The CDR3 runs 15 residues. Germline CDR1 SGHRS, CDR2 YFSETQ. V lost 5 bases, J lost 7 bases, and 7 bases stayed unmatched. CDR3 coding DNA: TGCGCCAGCAGTGAGACTAGCGGGGGATCTAATGAGCAGTTCTTC. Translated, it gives CASSETSGGSNEQFF.

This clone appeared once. The CDR3 is CASSVGLGPTDNEQFF. In DNA form, the CDR3 reads TGTGCCAGCAGCGTAGGGTTGGGTCCTACCGACAATGAGCAGTTCTTC. The V gene is TRBV9, the J gene TRBJ2-1; D not certain. Trimming left V 0 bases short and J 5 bases short, with 15 bases between. The CDR3 totals 16 residues. Germline values: CDR1 SGDLS, CDR2 YYNGEE.

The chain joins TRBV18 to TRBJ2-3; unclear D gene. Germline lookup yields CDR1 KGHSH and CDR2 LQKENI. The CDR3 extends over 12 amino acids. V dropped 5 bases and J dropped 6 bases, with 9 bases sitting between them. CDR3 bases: TGTGCCAGCTCAATTCCGGCCGATACGCAGTATTTT. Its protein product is CASSIPADTQYF.

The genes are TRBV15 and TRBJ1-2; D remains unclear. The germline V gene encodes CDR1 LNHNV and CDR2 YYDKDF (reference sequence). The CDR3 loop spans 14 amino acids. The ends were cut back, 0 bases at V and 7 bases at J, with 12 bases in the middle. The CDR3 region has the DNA TGTGCCACCAGCAGAGATGGAGTCCCGGGTGGCTACACCTTC. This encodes CATSRDGVPGGYTF.